What follows describes a single T cell receptor (beta chain). Its target is not known. Trimming removed 5 bases at V and 7 bases at J, with 23 bases between. Germline V CDR1 and CDR2: SGHAT, FQNNGV. The CDR3 length is 16 residues. This entry belongs to a study of shared clonotypes between healthy human individuals. Findings of the study overall: Rarefaction exposed incomplete sorted-subset sequencing despite large depth. In general, naive subsets displayed greater estimated richness than memory subsets did. Genetic and exposure-history diversity was limited by the small donor number.

Replicate PCRs for sorted subsets used 200 ng DNA; this equaled 33,000 or so T cell genomes. Generated by immunoSEQ multiplex PCR, the TCRdb table keeps only in-frame clones and is missing some. This table has fewer than 350,000 clones, around 86% appearing once. This receptor was identified in a man younger than 30 in good health. What was sequenced was memory CD8+ T cells sorted from blood. Subset: CD45RO+ cells pooled with CCR7-negative TemRA cells. The chain is built from TRBV11-2 and TRBJ1-2; D gene uncertain. The CDR3 DNA sequence: TGTGCCAGCAGCCCCAACAGTGGGGTGTTTGGCGGTGGCTACACCTTC. It translates to CASSPNSGVFGGGYTF. The complete variable domain, with remaining parts taken from reference TRBV11-2 and TRBJ1-2, reads EAGVAQSPRYKIIEKRQSVAFWCNPISGHATLYWYQQILGQGPKLLIQFQNNGVVDDSQLPKDRFSAERLKGVDSTLKIQPAKLEDSAVYLCASSPNSGVFGGGYTFGSGTRLTVV.